This entry features one T cell receptor beta chain sequence. What it binds is not known. These data originate in a study of identical twins. General observations from the study: A lower insertion count was a feature of abundant cord blood beta clonotypes, with no such feature in memory repertoires. Conclusions were based on cross-sectional statistical analysis, without following the same donors.

The germline gives CDR1 DFQATT, CDR2 SNEGSKA (reference sequence). The CDR3 spans 15 residues. V shed 0 bases, J shed 6 bases, and the junction held 8 bases outside the gene matches. TCRdb called the 5' RACE reads again in MiXCR, with one record for every CDR3 protein. The table shows about 570,000 distinct CDR3 sequences, with 9.6% occurring only once. This sample also appeared in a second study, on yellow fever vaccine responses in identical twins.

The sequencing input was PBMCs. This TCR derives from a young woman in good health. The chain has TRBV20-1 and TRBJ2-7; 10 bases line up with TRBD1. CDR3 DNA sequence: TGCAGTGCTAGAGATTGGGACAGGGGTACGGTCGAGCAGTACTTC. This codes for CSARDWDRGTVEQYF.